This TCR beta chain was identified in a study of CD8+ T cells in alopecia areata. In the study overall: Those patients who were treated received oral tofacitinib, which was given at 5 to 10 mg twice daily for moderate-to-severe alopecia areata. The tofacitinib course ran for 6 to 18 months and was followed by 6 months off drug.

In germline, CDR1 is SNHLY, CDR2 FYNNEI. V lost 6 bases to trimming and J lost 6 bases; unmatched junction nucleotides: 1. CDR3 length equals 12 residues. In the case of this clone: Its antigen is unknown.

As the sequencing template, cDNA was produced by extracting RNA and reverse transcribing it. The method was immunoSEQ multiplex PCR; TCRdb's version includes in-frame clones alone and lacks a portion of them. This sample carries 200,000 to 250,000 clones, roughly 57% of them seen once, and the ten largest clones take 0.45%. Study-level findings and limits: Scalp sample sequencing also detects resident alphabeta T cells of normal skin.

Material: CD4+ T cells sorted from blood, obtained at week 0. The TCR sequence derives from a human donor with alopecia areata. V is TRBV2 and J is TRBJ1-5; the match to TRBD1 covers 8 bases. The CDR3 bases are TGTGCCAGCAGGCAGGGGGCTCAGCCCCAGCATTTT. Its protein product is CASRQGAQPQHF.